These 20 T cell receptor beta chains share one sample of origin, sequenced in a study of control samples from healthy donors and cancer patients. TCRdb's table, derived via immunoSEQ multiplex PCR, lists solely in-frame clones and lacks some. Of about 160,000 clones in the sample, more than 85% were seen once. Sequences were obtained from blood. All receptors derive from a man in his late teens or twenties in good health.

The rearrangement joins TRBV19 to TRBJ1-1, with TRBD1 as a possible D gene (5 bases). Trimming took 1 base from V and 3 from J, leaving 18 bases between them. The V gene's germline CDR1 is LNHDA and CDR2 SQIVND (reference sequence). This CDR3 is 17 amino acids long. The CDR3 region has the DNA TGTGCCAGTAGTATAGGGTTCCAGGGCCCTAGGGACACTGAAGCTTTCTTT. It translates to CASSIGFQGPRDTEAFF.

The J gene is TRBJ2-1, the V gene TRBV9; 7 bases align to TRBD2. CDR3 length: 18 residues. V dropped 0 bases and J dropped 2; count of bases not matched to a gene: 11. CDR1 SGDLS and CDR2 YYNGEE come from the germline V gene. For the CDR3, the DNA is TGTGCCAGCAGCGTAGCCCGATTTAGCGGGCGAACCTACAATGAGCAGTTCTTC. It yields the protein CASSVARFSGRTYNEQFF.

The chain carries TRBV15 and TRBJ2-7; TRBD2 aligns across 9 bases. V was clipped by 4 bases and J by 2 bases; unmatched bases: 9. The CDR3 loop spans 16 amino acids. Germline V gives CDR1 LNHNV, CDR2 YYDKDF (reference sequence). CDR3 DNA: TGTGCCACCAGCATCCCTGCGGGAGGGACCCCCTACGAGCAGTACTTC. It encodes CATSIPAGGTPYEQYF. The complete variable domain, with remaining parts taken from reference TRBV15 and TRBJ2-7, reads DAMVIQNPRYQVTQFGKPVTLSCSQTLNHNVMYWYQQKSSQAPKLLFHYYDKDFNNEADTPDNFQSRRPNTSFCFLDIRSPGLGDTAMYLCATSIPAGGTPYEQYFGPGTRLTVT.

The chain joins TRBV2 to TRBJ2-1, with 8 bases that match TRBD2. In germline, CDR1 is SNHLY, CDR2 FYNNEI. The CDR3 loop spans 14 amino acids. Trimming at V came to 8 bases and at J to 1 base, leaving 4 bases not matched to a gene. In DNA form, the CDR3 reads TGTGCCAGCTTAGAGCGGGGGTCCTACAATGAGCAGTTCTTC. Protein sequence: CASLERGSYNEQFF.

The chain is built from TRBV30 and TRBJ1-1; 7 bases are a match to TRBD1. The V segment lost 5 bases and the J segment 6 bases; nucleotides outside the gene matches: 9. The germline CDR1 and CDR2 sequences are GTSNPN and SVGIG (reference sequence). The CDR3 sequence is 13 residues long. Here the CDR3 DNA reads TGTGCCTGGGTACCCGGACAGGACTCTGAAGCTTTCTTT. This gives the protein CAWVPGQDSEAFF.

V usage is TRBV25-1 and J usage is TRBJ1-4; 12 nucleotides align to TRBD1. Germline V gives CDR1 MGHDK, CDR2 SYGVNS. The J segment lost 8 bases and the V segment lost 1 base, leaving 5 bases of the junction unmatched. The CDR3 totals 16 residues. In DNA, the CDR3 is TGTGCCAGCAGTGAATTTGGGGGGACAGGGGGCGAAAAACTGTTTTTT. It translates to CASSEFGGTGGEKLFF.

The chain carries TRBV5-1 and TRBJ2-7; the D gene is possibly TRBD1 (6 bases). The V and J ends lost 3 bases and 0 bases respectively, with 13 bases between them. The CDR3 loop spans 15 amino acids. The germline CDR1 and CDR2 sequences are SGHRS and YFSETQ. This CDR3 reads CASSSSGGPSYEQYF. The CDR3 DNA reads TGCGCCAGCAGCTCTTCTGGGGGCCCCTCCTACGAGCAGTACTTC.

The chain combines TRBV28 with TRBJ1-1; the D is unclear. Germline V lookup: CDR1 MDHEN, CDR2 SYDVKM. Trimming took 5 bases from V and 1 from J, leaving 8 bases between them. The length of the CDR3 is 13 residues. The CDR3 here is CASSITANTEAFF. The CDR3 nucleotides read TGTGCCAGCAGTATCACAGCGAACACTGAAGCTTTCTTT.

The V call is TRBV27, the J call TRBJ1-1, with D maybe TRBD1 (5 bases). Looked up from germline, CDR1 is MNHEY and CDR2 is SMNVEV (reference sequence). V was trimmed by 5 bases and J by 1 base, leaving 23 bases between them. The CDR3 spans 18 residues. The CDR3 DNA sequence: TGTGCCAGCAGTCCCAGGGAGTTCCTGAATCCTCCGAACACTGAAGCTTTCTTT. The encoded protein is CASSPREFLNPPNTEAFF.

The gene calls are TRBV5-8 and TRBJ1-1; 7 nucleotides agree with TRBD1. Germline CDR1 reads SGHTS; CDR2 reads YDEGEE. With 0 bases clipped from V and 0 bases from J, the junction kept 8 bases outside the gene matches. This CDR3 is 17 amino acids long. The CDR3 protein is CASSLDGGQRVNTEAFF. The CDR3 DNA reads as TGTGCCAGCAGCTTGGACGGGGGACAGAGAGTGAACACTGAAGCTTTCTTT.

In the case of this clone: The identical CDR3 is also encoded by other nucleotide sequences in the sample. CDR3 nucleotides: TGCGCCAGCAGCTTGGCCGGGGAGACCCAGTACTTC. This sequence encodes CASSLAGETQYF. The chain carries TRBV5-1 and TRBJ2-5; the D is unclear. Trimming shortened V by 0 bases and J by 5 bases, and 5 bases separated the two germline ends. Germline V gene lookup returns CDR1 SGHRS and CDR2 YFSETQ. CDR3 length: 12 residues.

Here the CDR3 DNA reads TGTGCCAGCAGCCTAGGGGTTTACTATGGCTACACCTTC. Residues: CASSLGVYYGYTF. The rearrangement uses TRBV28 and TRBJ1-2; possible D gene TRBD1, 5 bases. This CDR3 is 13 amino acids long. The V gene lost 6 bases and the J gene lost 3 bases, with 11 bases spanning the gap. Germline V lookup: CDR1 MDHEN, CDR2 SYDVKM.

This chain joins TRBV6-5 and TRBJ2-7, with 9 bases aligning to TRBD1. This CDR3 has 13 residues. The germline CDR1 and CDR2 sequences are MNHEY and SVGAGI. The V gene end was trimmed by 8 bases and the J gene end by 2 bases; junction bases not matched to a gene: 4. The CDR3 is CASLDRGPYEQYF. The CDR3, as DNA: TGTGCCAGCCTGGACAGGGGCCCCTACGAGCAGTACTTC.

V and J are TRBV15 and TRBJ2-7, with TRBD2 matching over 10 bases. Trimming removed 6 bases from V and 7 bases from J; junction bases left unmatched: 18. The germline CDR1 and CDR2 sequences are LNHNV and YYDKDF (reference sequence). The CDR3 extends over 17 amino acids. The CDR3 DNA is TGTGCCACCAGTACCGGGAGGAACCCAGCGGGAGGGGGAGAGCAGTACTTC. Translating gives CATSTGRNPAGGGEQYF.

The rearrangement joins TRBV28 to TRBJ1-1; perhaps TRBD1 as D (5 bases). V lost 5 bases to trimming and J lost 2 bases, with 18 bases between them. The CDR3 is made up of 16 amino acids. CDR1 and CDR2 from the germline V gene are MDHEN and SYDVKM. The DNA for the CDR3 is TGTGCCAGCAGTCTCGGATATCAGGGTATAAACACTGAAGCTTTCTTT. Its translation is CASSLGYQGINTEAFF.

This clone was seen only once. This chain uses TRBV19 with TRBJ2-5; no firm D call. V was cut by 6 bases and J by 5 bases, with 13 bases left in between. The CDR3 runs to 13 residues. Germline CDR1 is LNHDA and CDR2 is SQIVND (reference sequence). The CDR3 region is CASSLPGAETQYF. CDR3 bases: TGTGCCAGTAGCCTCCCGGGCGCCGAGACCCAGTACTTC.

The rearrangement uses TRBV19 and TRBJ1-6; no firm D call. The germline CDR1 and CDR2 sequences are LNHDA and SQIVND (reference sequence). Trimming shortened V by 3 bases and J by 10 bases, and 16 bases separated the two germline ends. This CDR3 region has 15 residues. As DNA, the CDR3 is TGTGCCAGTAGTATCGTTGCGTCTCTGGGATCACCCCTCCACTTT. Translating gives CASSIVASLGSPLHF.

The chain employs TRBV4-3 and TRBJ1-3; D gene unclear. The CDR3 totals 15 residues. The V and J ends lost 0 bases and 0 bases respectively, with 6 bases between them. CDR1 LGHNA and CDR2 YSLEER come from the germline V gene. CDR3 sequence reads: CASSQDRHSGNTIYF. The DNA of the CDR3 is TGCGCCAGCAGCCAAGATCGGCACTCTGGAAACACCATATATTTT.

The chain recombines TRBV18 with TRBJ2-7; TRBD1 agrees at 9 bases. The CDR3 runs to 14 residues. V was pared by 6 bases and J by 2 bases, with 5 bases of the junction left unmatched. The germline V gene has CDR1 KGHSH and CDR2 LQKENI. The CDR3 DNA is TGTGCCAGCTCCCGGGACAGGGCTGCCTACGAGCAGTACTTC. Translated, it gives CASSRDRAAYEQYF. Looking up the rest from reference TRBV18 and TRBJ2-7 gives the full variable domain: NAGVMQNPRHLVRRRGQEARLRCSPMKGHSHVYWYRQLPEEGLKFMVYLQKENIIDESGMPKERFSAEFPKEGPSILRIQQVVRGDSAAYFCASSRDRAAYEQYFGPGTRLTVT.

This clone occurred once. The rearrangement links TRBV27 to TRBJ2-5; D is perhaps TRBD2 (5 bases). Germline CDR1 MNHEY, CDR2 SMNVEV (reference sequence). V gave up 3 bases and J gave up 2 bases, with 13 bases separating them. CDR3 size: 15 residues. The CDR3 coding sequence is TGTGCCAGCAGTTTGGGAGTTAGTGGACAAGAGACCCAGTACTTC. Translating it yields CASSLGVSGQETQYF.